The clone carrying this T cell receptor (beta chain) occurred once. This record belongs to a study of blood T cell repertoires in COVID-19. With V trimmed by 4 bases and J by 4 bases, 14 bases remained unmatched. The CDR3 is made up of 17 amino acids. Germline CDR1 SGHRS, CDR2 YFSETQ. The method was immunoSEQ multiplex PCR; TCRdb's version includes in-frame clones alone and lacks a portion of them. The sample comprises 200,000 to 250,000 clones, around 81% of which are singletons, and 6.5% to 9% rests with the top ten. Sequenced: peripheral blood. The origin of this receptor is a woman over 75 with COVID-19, enrolled during active disease. The V call is TRBV5-1, the J call TRBJ1-2; 9 nucleotides match TRBD1. The CDR3 loop reads CASSEGQGITGGYGYTF. The CDR3 nucleotides are TGCGCCAGCAGCGAGGGACAGGGAATCACCGGGGGCTATGGCTACACCTTC. Full variable domain (missing parts from reference TRBV5-1 and TRBJ1-2): KAGVTQTPRYLIKTRGQQVTLSCSPISGHRSVSWYQQTPGQGLQFLFEYFSETQRNKGNFPGRFSGRQFSNSRSEMNVSTLELGDSALYLCASSEGQGITGGYGYTFGSGTRLTVV.